This record covers a single T cell receptor beta chain. What it binds is not known. The data derive from a study of OX40 agonist ivuxolimab in advanced cancers. Study-level information: Patients' therapy was ivuxolimab, an antibody that acts as an agonist of OX40 (CD134).

Produced via immunoSEQ multiplex PCR; TCRdb's table is partial and in-frame only. Of 75,000 to 100,000 clones detected, around 80% appear once; the ten largest clones hold around 5.5%. The germline gives CDR1 SGHAT, CDR2 FQNNGV. Trimming took 7 bases from V and 7 from J; bases not matched to a gene: 10. The CDR3 contains 14 residues. Study outcomes and limitations: Mean expanded clone counts were higher in CD8+ than CD4+ T cells. Expansion of clones was among the lowest in partial responders at 0.1-3.0 mg/kg.

Patients who had autoimmune disease history or got systemic immunosuppression were left out. The sequenced sample was CD4+ or CD8+ T cells sorted from blood, obtained in a trial of the OX40 agonist ivuxolimab. The TCR was taken from an adult with an advanced solid tumor such as melanoma, head and neck, liver or kidney cancer. The gene calls are TRBV11-2 and TRBJ2-7; 10 bases are shared with TRBD2. In DNA form, the CDR3 reads TGTGCCAGCATCAAGTTTAGCGGGGGGCGGGAGCAGTACTTC. This codes for CASIKFSGGREQYF.